These 20 T cell receptor beta chains originate from one sample sequenced in a study of blood T cells in healthy people across ages (dated by TCRdb to about 2015). Receptor libraries were prepared by 5' RACE. Sequencing used an Illumina HiSeq 2500. A second PCR of about 7 to 12 cycles was run with a J-beta primer mix and a sample-barcoded 5' primer. The public reads were quality trimmed at Q25 with fastp and then assembled into clones with MiXCR by TCRdb, keeping productive beta chains. Every CDR3 protein is listed once, alongside the most common genes and DNA of its rows. The sample table holds about 1.4 million distinct CDR3 sequences, of which 59% were seen once. The ten top clones hold about 6.7% of the sample. Sequencing was carried out using blood. These TCRs come from a man between 18 and 35 years old in good health.

The rearrangement links TRBV4-2 to TRBJ2-3; 14 bases are a match to TRBD2. The V gene's germline CDR1 is LGHNA and CDR2 YNFKEQ. CDR3 length equals 18 residues. The junction had 10 bases not matched to a gene; V was cut back by 4 bases and J by 4 bases. The CDR3 nucleotides are TGTGCCAGCAGCCCAGGACTAGCGGGGGGTCGGGATCCAGATACGCAGTATTTT. This gives the protein CASSPGLAGGRDPDTQYF.

This clonotype was counted a single time. A read error may produce the germline difference seen at one junction end. The genes are TRBV14 and TRBJ1-6; no clear D gene. The V gene's germline CDR1 is SGHDN and CDR2 FVKESK. This CDR3 region has 14 residues. The CDR3 loop reads CASSQVGSNSPPHF. The DNA for the CDR3 is TGTGCCAGCAGCCAGGTTGGGTCGAATTCACCCCCCCACTTT.

This clonotype has only a few counts. The genes are TRBV6-2 or TRBV6-3 and TRBJ2-2; possibly TRBD2 for D (6 bases). Trimming stripped 6 bases from V and 4 bases from J, with 6 bases between. The V gene's germline CDR1 is MNHEY and CDR2 SVGEGT. The CDR3 has 12 residues. CDR3 sequence: CASRGGTGELFF. DNA of the CDR3: TGTGCCAGCAGGGGGGGCACCGGGGAGCTGTTTTTT.

This chain connects TRBV27 to TRBJ1-5; 9 bases fit TRBD1. The CDR3 loop spans 16 amino acids. Trimming at V came to 3 bases and at J to 3 bases, leaving 6 bases not matched to a gene. CDR1 is MNHEY, CDR2 SMNVEV, per germline (reference sequence). The CDR3 loop is CASSLGTGRVNQPQHF. CDR3 DNA sequence: TGTGCCAGCAGTTTGGGGACAGGGCGAGTCAATCAGCCCCAGCATTTT.

In this sample, this clonotype turned up a few times. The chain is built from TRBV29-1 and TRBJ2-1; 9 positions match TRBD2. The germline V gene has CDR1 SQVTM and CDR2 ANQGSEA. This CDR3 region has 14 residues. V trimming: 7 bases; J trimming: 4 bases; junction bases outside the gene matches: 8. Here the CDR3 reads CSGRSGGLYNEQFF. The CDR3 DNA is TGCAGCGGAAGAAGCGGGGGGTTGTACAATGAGCAGTTCTTC.

The CDR3 nucleotides are TGTGCCAGCAGCCCCCGACTAGCGGGAGTAGGTGAGCAGTACTTC. Its protein is CASSPRLAGVGEQYF. This chain joins TRBV3-1 and TRBJ2-4; TRBD2 aligns across 12 bases. The CDR3 covers 15 residues. From germline, CDR1 is LGHDT and CDR2 YNNKEL (reference sequence). V trimming: 4 bases; J trimming: 13 bases; junction bases outside the gene matches: 11. The full variable domain, completed using reference TRBV3-1 and TRBJ2-4, is DTAVSQTPKYLVTQMGNDKSIKCEQNLGHDTMYWYKQDSKKFLKIMFSYNNKELIINETVPNRFSPKSPDKAHLNLHINSLELGDSAVYFCASSPRLAGVGEQYFGAGTRLSVL.

The chain links TRBV6-5 to TRBJ2-7; a possible D gene is TRBD1 (6 bases). The J call may be faulty, since TRBJ2-5 better matches the DNA end. CDR1 is MNHEY, CDR2 SVGAGI, per germline. The CDR3 is made up of 12 amino acids. CDR3 nucleotide sequence: TGTGCCAGCAGACAGGGTATGGAGACCCAGTACTTC. Translated: CASRQGMETQYF.

This clonotype was seen only a few times. This rearrangement joins TRBV6-1 to TRBJ1-6; D is perhaps TRBD1 (5 bases). The CDR3 is 14 residues long. Germline V gene lookup returns CDR1 MNHNS and CDR2 SASEGT. V lost 5 bases to trimming and J lost 8 bases, with 13 bases between them. CDR3: CASSSGTGYSPLHF. The CDR3 nucleotides read TGTGCCAGCAGTTCCGGGACGGGGTATTCACCCCTCCACTTT.

V gene TRBV12-3 or TRBV12-4 combines with J gene TRBJ2-7, with D hard to call. The germline V and J ends were trimmed by 6 bases and 0 bases, with 15 bases remaining between them. This CDR3 contains 15 residues. The CDR3 DNA reads TGTGCCAGCAGCCCCGGTGGCTGGAGCTCCTACGAGCAGTACTTC. Translation: CASSPGGWSSYEQYF.

The chain carries TRBV7-9 and TRBJ2-7; D gene uncertain. Germline loops: CDR1 SEHNR, CDR2 FQNEAQ (reference sequence). The CDR3 loop spans 16 amino acids. Trimming removed 1 base from V and 3 bases from J, with 16 bases in between. CDR3 protein: CASSLERWAENYEQYF. CDR3 nucleotides: TGTGCCAGCAGCTTAGAGCGTTGGGCTGAAAACTACGAGCAGTACTTC.

This chain connects TRBV29-1 to TRBJ2-1; 9 bases are a match to TRBD1. The CDR3 consists of 17 residues. The germline V gene has CDR1 SQVTM and CDR2 ANQGSEA. The V gene end was trimmed by 2 bases and the J gene end by 7 bases; junction bases not matched to a gene: 15. The CDR3 loop is CSVEPATGGWGRNEQFF. CDR3 bases: TGCAGCGTTGAACCCGCTACAGGGGGCTGGGGCCGGAATGAGCAGTTCTTC.

There are a few counts of this clonotype. V is TRBV5-1 and J is TRBJ2-1, with 9 bases fitting TRBD1. This CDR3 has 16 amino acids. CDR1 and CDR2 (germline): SGHRS, YFSETQ. V lost 4 bases to trimming and J lost 6 bases; unmatched junction nucleotides: 11. The CDR3, as DNA: TGCGCCAGCAGCCCAATGGGACAGGGAACATTCAATGAGCAGTTCTTC. Translating it yields CASSPMGQGTFNEQFF.

This chain links TRBV7-9 with TRBJ2-6; D gene uncertain. CDR1 SEHNR and CDR2 FQNEAQ come from the germline V gene (reference sequence). There are 15 residues in the CDR3. The V and J ends lost 2 bases and 3 bases respectively, with 8 bases between them. Here the CDR3 DNA reads TGTGCCAGCAGCTTACCCCGCAATGGGGCCAACGTCCTGACTTTC. Translating it yields CASSLPRNGANVLTF.

The table lists this clonotype with a count of one. CDR3 sequence (DNA): TGCGCCAGCAGCAGGGACAGGGTCGCATCTTCTGGGGCCAACGTCCTGACTTTC. As protein: CASSRDRVASSGANVLTF. J is TRBJ2-6 and V is TRBV5-1; 9 bases are a match to TRBD1. This CDR3 spans 18 amino acids. Trimming cost V 4 bases and J 1 base; bases outside gene matches: 9. Germline V gene sequence: CDR1 SGHRS, CDR2 YFSETQ.

Only a few counts were recorded for this clonotype. V and J are TRBV6-5 and TRBJ2-7, with D perhaps TRBD1 or TRBD2 (5 bases each). Trimming left V 11 bases short and J 4 bases short, with 21 bases between. In germline, CDR1 is MNHEY, CDR2 SVGAGI. This CDR3 contains 14 residues. The CDR3 DNA reads TGTGCCGCAGCAGTCAGGGACGGACCTTACGAGCAGTACTTC. Protein sequence: CAAAVRDGPYEQYF.

This chain connects TRBV2 to TRBJ2-2; TRBD1 matches at 10 bases. CDR1 SNHLY and CDR2 FYNNEI come from the germline V gene. This CDR3 spans 16 amino acids. The ends lost 2 bases at V and 5 bases at J; junction bases unmatched: 5. CDR3 DNA sequence: TGTGCCAGCAGTGAATCTAGGACAGGGGGGACCGGGGAGCTGTTTTTT. Amino acid sequence: CASSESRTGGTGELFF.

The chain combines TRBV13 with TRBJ1-1, with TRBD1 identical over 7 bases. CDR3 length equals 14 residues. V shed 3 bases, J shed 5 bases, and the junction held 6 bases outside the gene matches. CDR1 and CDR2 from the germline V gene are PRHDT and FYEKMQ (reference sequence). CDR3: CASSFKGAWTEAFF. Written as DNA, the CDR3 is TGTGCCAGCAGCTTCAAGGGGGCCTGGACTGAAGCTTTCTTT.

The chain recombines TRBV9 with TRBJ1-6; a weak D match, TRBD1 (6 bases). The CDR3 runs to 13 residues. The V gene's germline CDR1 is SGDLS and CDR2 YYNGEE. The V end was cut by 6 bases, the J end by 6 bases, with 10 bases between. The CDR3: CASTAGANSPLHF. The CDR3 nucleotides are TGTGCCAGCACGGCAGGGGCTAATTCACCCCTCCACTTT.

Note on this clonotype: Compared with germline, one end of the junction differs, possibly owing to a read error. The chain joins TRBV6-6 to TRBJ1-1, with a possible D match to TRBD1 (5 bases). Looked up from germline, CDR1 is MNHNY and CDR2 is SVGAGI (reference sequence). The CDR3 runs to 15 residues. In DNA, the CDR3 is TGTGCCAGCAGTAACTCGGCTGTGACAGACACTGAAGCTTTCTTT. Encoded protein: CASSNSAVTDTEAFF.

This clonotype was recorded only once. V gene TRBV21-1 combines with J gene TRBJ1-2; TRBD1, as called in the table, went unchecked against the DNA. TRBV21-1 is a documented pseudogene. This CDR3 region has 16 residues. CDR3 in DNA: TGTGCCAGCAGCGTTACTTGGGACAGGAGCTGCGATGGCTACACCTTC. Protein product: CASSVTWDRSCDGYTF.